This T cell receptor beta chain was obtained from a study of blood T cell repertoires in COVID-19. About the study: COVID-19 samples from acute and convalescent phases originated in the United States, Italy and Spain. T cells, B-cell-depleted T cells, or PBMCs provided the cDNA or gDNA that served as material.

Per the original data handling: Nucleated cell number was recorded as an estimate derived from reference gene primer amplification. The method was immunoSEQ multiplex PCR; TCRdb's version includes in-frame clones alone and lacks a portion of them. Clone size and the V and J calls come from that table; the DNA yielded D and trimming. Here the sample spans more than 250,000 clones, approximately 85% being singletons. Trimming cost V 5 bases and J 6 bases; bases outside gene matches: 11. This CDR3 has 15 amino acids. CDR1 is SGDLS and CDR2 is YYNGEE in the germline V gene. This chain uses TRBV9 with TRBJ2-3; 8 positions match TRBD2. The clonotype originates from a man aged 50-60 years with active or convalescent COVID-19. Sequenced: peripheral blood. CDR3 bases: TGTGCCAGCAGGGGGTTACTAGCGGCCTTCGATACGCAGTATTTT. This codes for CASRGLLAAFDTQYF.